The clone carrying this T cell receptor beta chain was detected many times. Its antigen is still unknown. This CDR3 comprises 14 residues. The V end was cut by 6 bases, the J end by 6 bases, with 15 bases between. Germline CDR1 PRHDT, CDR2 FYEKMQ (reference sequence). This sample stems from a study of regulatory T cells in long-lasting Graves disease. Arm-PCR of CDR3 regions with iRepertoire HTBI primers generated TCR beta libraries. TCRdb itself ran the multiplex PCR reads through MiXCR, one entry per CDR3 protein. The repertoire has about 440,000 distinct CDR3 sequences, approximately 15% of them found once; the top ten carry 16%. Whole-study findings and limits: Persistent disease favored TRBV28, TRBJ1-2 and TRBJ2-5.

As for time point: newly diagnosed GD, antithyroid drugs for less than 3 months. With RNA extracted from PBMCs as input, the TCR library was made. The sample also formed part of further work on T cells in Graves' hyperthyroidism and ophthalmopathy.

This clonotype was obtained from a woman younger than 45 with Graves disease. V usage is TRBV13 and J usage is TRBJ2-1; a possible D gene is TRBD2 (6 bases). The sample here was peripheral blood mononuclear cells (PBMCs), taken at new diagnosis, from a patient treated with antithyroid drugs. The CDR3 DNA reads TGTGCCAGCAGTTTGGCCGGGACTGCCAATGAGCAGTTCTTC. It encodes CASSLAGTANEQFF.